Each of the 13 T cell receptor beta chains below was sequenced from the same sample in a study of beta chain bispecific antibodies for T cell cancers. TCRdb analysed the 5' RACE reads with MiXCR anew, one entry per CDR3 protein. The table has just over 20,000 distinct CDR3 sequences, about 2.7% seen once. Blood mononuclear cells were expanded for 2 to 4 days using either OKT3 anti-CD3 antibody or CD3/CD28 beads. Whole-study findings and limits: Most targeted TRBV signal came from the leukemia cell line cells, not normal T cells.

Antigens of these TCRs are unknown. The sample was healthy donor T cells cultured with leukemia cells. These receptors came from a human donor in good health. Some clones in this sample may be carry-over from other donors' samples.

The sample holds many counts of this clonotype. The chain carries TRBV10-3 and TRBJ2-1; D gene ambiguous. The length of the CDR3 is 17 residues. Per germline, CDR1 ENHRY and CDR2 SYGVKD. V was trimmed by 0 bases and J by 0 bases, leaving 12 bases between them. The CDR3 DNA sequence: TGTGCCATCAGTGAGTCGAGGTCCCCAAGCTCCTACAATGAGCAGTTCTTC. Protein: CAISESRSPSSYNEQFF.

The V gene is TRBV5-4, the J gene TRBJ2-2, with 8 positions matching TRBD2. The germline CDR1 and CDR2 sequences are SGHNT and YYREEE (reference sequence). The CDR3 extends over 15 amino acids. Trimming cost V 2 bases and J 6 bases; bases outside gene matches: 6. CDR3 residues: CASSLGTSFSGELFF. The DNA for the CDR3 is TGTGCCAGCAGCTTAGGGACTAGTTTTTCCGGGGAGCTGTTTTTT.

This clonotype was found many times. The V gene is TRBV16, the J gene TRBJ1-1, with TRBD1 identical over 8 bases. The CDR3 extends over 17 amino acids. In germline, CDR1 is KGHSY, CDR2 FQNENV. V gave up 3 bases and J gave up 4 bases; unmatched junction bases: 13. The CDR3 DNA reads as TGTGCCAGCAGCCAGCGACAGGGGATCGGGCTCGGCACTGAAGCTTTCTTT. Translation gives CASSQRQGIGLGTEAFF.

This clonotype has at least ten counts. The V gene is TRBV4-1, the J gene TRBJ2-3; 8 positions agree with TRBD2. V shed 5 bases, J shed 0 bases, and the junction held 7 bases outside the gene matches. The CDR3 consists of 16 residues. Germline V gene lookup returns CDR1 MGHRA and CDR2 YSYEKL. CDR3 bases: TGCGCCAGCAGCGGAATAGCGGGGCGGAGCACAGATACGCAGTATTTT. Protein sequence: CASSGIAGRSTDTQYF.

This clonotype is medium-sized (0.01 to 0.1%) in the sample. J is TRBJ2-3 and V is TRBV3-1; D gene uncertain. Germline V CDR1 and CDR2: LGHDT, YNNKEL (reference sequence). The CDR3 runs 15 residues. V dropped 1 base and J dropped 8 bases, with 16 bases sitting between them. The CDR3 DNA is TGTGCCAGCAGCCAAGTCTCCGCCCCTTTTGGTACGCAGTATTTT. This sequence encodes CASSQVSAPFGTQYF.

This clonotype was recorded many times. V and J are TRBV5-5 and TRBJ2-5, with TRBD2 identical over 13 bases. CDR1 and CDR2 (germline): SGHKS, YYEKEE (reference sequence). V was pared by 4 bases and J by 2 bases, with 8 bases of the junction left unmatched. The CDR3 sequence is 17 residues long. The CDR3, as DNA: TGTGCCAGCAGCCACCGACTAGCGGGGGGATTTCAAGAGACCCAGTACTTC. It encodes CASSHRLAGGFQETQYF.

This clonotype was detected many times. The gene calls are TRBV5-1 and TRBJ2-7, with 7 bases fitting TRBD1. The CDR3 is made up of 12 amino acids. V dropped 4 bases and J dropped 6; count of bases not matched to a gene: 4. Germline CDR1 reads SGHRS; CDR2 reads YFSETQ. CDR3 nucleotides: TGCGCCAGCAGCGCACAGGGGCGCGAGCAGTACTTC. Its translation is CASSAQGREQYF.

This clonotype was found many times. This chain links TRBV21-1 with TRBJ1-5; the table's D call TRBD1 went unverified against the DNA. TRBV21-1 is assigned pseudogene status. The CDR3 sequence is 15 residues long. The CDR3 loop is CASSKGRDSNQPQHF. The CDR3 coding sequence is TGTGCCAGCAGCAAAGGAAGGGACAGCAATCAGCCCCAGCATTTT.

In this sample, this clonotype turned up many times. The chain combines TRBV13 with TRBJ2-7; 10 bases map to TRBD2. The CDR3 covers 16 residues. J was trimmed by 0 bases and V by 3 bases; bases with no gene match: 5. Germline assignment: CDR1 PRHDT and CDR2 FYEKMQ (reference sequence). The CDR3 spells CASSFGLAGASYEQYF. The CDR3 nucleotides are TGTGCCAGCAGCTTCGGCCTAGCGGGGGCCTCCTACGAGCAGTACTTC.

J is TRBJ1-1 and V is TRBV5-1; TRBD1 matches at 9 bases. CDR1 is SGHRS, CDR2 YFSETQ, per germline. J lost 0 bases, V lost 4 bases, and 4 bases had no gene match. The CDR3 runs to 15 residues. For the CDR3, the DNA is TGCGCCAGCAGCCCGGGACAGGGTATGAACACTGAAGCTTTCTTT. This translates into CASSPGQGMNTEAFF.

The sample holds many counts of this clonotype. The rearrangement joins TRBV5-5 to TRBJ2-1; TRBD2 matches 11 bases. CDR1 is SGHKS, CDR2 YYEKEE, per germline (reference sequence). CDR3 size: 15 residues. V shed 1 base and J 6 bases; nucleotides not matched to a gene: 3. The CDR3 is CASSLIAGGGNEQFF. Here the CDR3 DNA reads TGTGCCAGCAGCTTGATAGCGGGGGGGGGCAATGAGCAGTTCTTC.

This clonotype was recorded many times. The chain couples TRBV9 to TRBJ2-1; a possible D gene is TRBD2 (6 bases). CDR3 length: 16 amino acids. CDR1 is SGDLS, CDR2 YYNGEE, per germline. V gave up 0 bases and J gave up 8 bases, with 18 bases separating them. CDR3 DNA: TGTGCCAGCAGCGTAGCTACCCGGGAGTATAAGGATGAGCAGTTCTTC. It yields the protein CASSVATREYKDEQFF. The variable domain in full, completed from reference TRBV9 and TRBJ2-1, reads DSGVTQTPKHLITATGQRVTLRCSPRSGDLSVYWYQQSLDQGLQFLIQYYNGEERAKGNILERFSAQQFPDLHSELNLSSLELGDSALYFCASSVATREYKDEQFFGPGTRLTVL.

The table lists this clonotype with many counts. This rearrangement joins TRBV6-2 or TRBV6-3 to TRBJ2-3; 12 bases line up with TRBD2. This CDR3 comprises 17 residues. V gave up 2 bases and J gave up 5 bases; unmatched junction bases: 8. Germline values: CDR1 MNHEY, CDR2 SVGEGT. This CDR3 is CASSYPLAGGPGDTQYF. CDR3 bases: TGTGCCAGCAGTTACCCTCTAGCGGGGGGGCCGGGAGATACGCAGTATTTT.